The source of this T cell receptor (beta chain) is a study of cytomegalovirus exposure and HLA in healthy donors. PCR involved 60 Vbeta and 13 Jbeta primers. Sequencing was performed with immunoSEQ multiplex PCR; in TCRdb, only in-frame clones are kept and a portion is missing. The table records roughly 180,000 clones, approximately 78% of them present only once. The TCR originated in a woman aged 50 to 60 in good health and CMV-seropositive. The sequenced sample was PBMCs.

The CDR3 DNA follows: TGCGCCAGCAGCTCATGGACAGGGGGGAGCACTGAAGCTTTCTTT. This codes for CASSSWTGGSTEAFF. The chain carries TRBV5-1 and TRBJ1-1; 10 nucleotides agree with TRBD1. The CDR3 sequence is 15 residues long. V shed 3 bases and J 4 bases; nucleotides not matched to a gene: 6. Germline V gives CDR1 SGHRS, CDR2 YFSETQ.